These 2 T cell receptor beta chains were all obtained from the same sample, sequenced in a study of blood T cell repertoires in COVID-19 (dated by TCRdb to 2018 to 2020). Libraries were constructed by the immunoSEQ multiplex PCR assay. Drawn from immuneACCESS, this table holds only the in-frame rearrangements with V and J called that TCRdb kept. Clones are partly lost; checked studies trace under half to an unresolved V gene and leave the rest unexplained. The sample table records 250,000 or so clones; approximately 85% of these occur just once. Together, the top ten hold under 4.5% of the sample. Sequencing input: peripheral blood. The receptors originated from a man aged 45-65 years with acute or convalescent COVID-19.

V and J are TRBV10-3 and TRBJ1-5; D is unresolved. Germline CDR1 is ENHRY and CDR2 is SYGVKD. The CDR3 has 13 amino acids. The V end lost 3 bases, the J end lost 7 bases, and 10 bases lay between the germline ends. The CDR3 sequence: CAISDTRGQPQHF. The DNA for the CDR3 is TGTGCCATCAGTGACACGCGAGGCCAGCCCCAGCATTTT.

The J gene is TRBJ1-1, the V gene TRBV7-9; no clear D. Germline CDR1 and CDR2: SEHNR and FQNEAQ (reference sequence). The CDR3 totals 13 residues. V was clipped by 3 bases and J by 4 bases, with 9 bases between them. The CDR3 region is CASSLGRATEAFF. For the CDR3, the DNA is TGTGCCAGCAGCTTGGGGAGGGCCACTGAAGCTTTCTTT. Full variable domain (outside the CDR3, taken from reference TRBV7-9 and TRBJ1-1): DTGVSQNPRHKITKRGQNVTFRCDPISEHNRLYWYRQTLGQGPEFLTYFQNEAQLEKSRLLSDRFSAERPKGSFSTLEIQRTEQGDSAMYLCASSLGRATEAFFGQGTRLTVV.